This T cell receptor (beta chain) was retrieved from a study of cytomegalovirus exposure and HLA in healthy donors. Primers for the PCR totalled 60 Vbeta and 13 Jbeta. Authors' analysis steps: An analysis that came later counted roughly 80 million unique TCR beta chains, approximately 10 million shared. This table comes from immunoSEQ multiplex PCR, and its TCRdb copy is limited to in-frame clones, with some not included. V, J and clone size are those of that table, while D and trimming were read from the DNA. The sample has 70,000 or so clones; just over 85% are singletons. The TCR originated in a woman in her twenties or thirties in good health and CMV-seronegative. The specimen was PBMCs.

CDR3 sequence (DNA): TGTGCCAGCAGTCCCCAGGGGAATGAGCAGTTCTTC. Its protein is CASSPQGNEQFF. This chain joins TRBV27 and TRBJ2-1; tentative D call: TRBD1 (6 bases). The V end was cut by 5 bases, the J end by 7 bases, with 9 bases between. Looked up from germline, CDR1 is MNHEY and CDR2 is SMNVEV (reference sequence). CDR3 length: 12 residues.